The TCR beta chain under discussion was sequenced for a study of cytomegalovirus exposure and HLA in healthy donors. Trimming at V came to 5 bases and at J to 2 bases, leaving 6 bases not matched to a gene. Looked up from germline, CDR1 is GTSNPN and CDR2 is SVGIG (reference sequence). The CDR3 loop spans 14 amino acids. About this clone: Its specificity is not known.

General study points: A cluster of highly shared sequence variants was likely a sequencing artifact. Later analysis revealed greater clonal expansion in HLA-associated TCR beta chains than in equally common others.

PCR employed 60 Vbeta and 13 Jbeta primers. TCRdb's copy holds only in-frame clones and misses some; the assay was immunoSEQ multiplex PCR. This sample yields roughly 160,000 clones, of which about four fifths are seen a single time; 7.5% to 9.5% belongs to the top ten. The sample taken for sequencing was PBMCs. The chain joins TRBV30 to TRBJ2-3; 8 nucleotides match TRBD2. The sequence was obtained from a male donor in good health and CMV-seropositive. CDR3: CAWGTSGYTDTQYF. CDR3 coding DNA: TGTGCCTGGGGAACTAGCGGATACACAGATACGCAGTATTTT.